This T cell receptor beta chain was observed in a study of OX40 agonist ivuxolimab in advanced cancers. Generated by immunoSEQ multiplex PCR, the TCRdb table keeps only in-frame clones and is missing some. The sample consists of approximately 67,000 clones, approximately 84% of them appearing once. This CDR3 is built from 13 residues. Germline CDR1 is MNHEY and CDR2 is SVGAGI. V was cut by 5 bases and J by 6 bases, with 10 bases left in between. V gene TRBV6-5 combines with J gene TRBJ1-4; D gene uncertain. This sequence originates from an adult with an advanced solid tumor such as melanoma, head and neck, liver or kidney cancer. Sequences were derived from CD4+ or CD8+ T cells sorted from blood, sampled in a trial of the OX40 agonist ivuxolimab. DNA of the CDR3: TGTGCCAGCAGTCGGCGGGAGTATGAAAAACTGTTTTTT. Residues: CASSRREYEKLFF.